This paragraph reports one T cell receptor beta chain. Method: immunoSEQ multiplex PCR; TCRdb's copy keeps in-frame clones and lacks some. The table records 290,000 or so clones, about 89% of them present only once. The data stem from a study of Ad26.COV2.S vaccination and SARS-CoV-2 variants. The treatment: some 19 received Ad26.COV2.S at low or high dose, single or two shots; several received placebo; per-sample allocation not given. Sampling occurred on day 63 after the first vaccine or placebo injection. Germline values: CDR1 MNHEY, CDR2 SVGAGI. Trimming removed 3 bases from V and 5 bases from J; junction bases left unmatched: 5. CDR3 size: 14 residues.

This receptor was obtained from a person aged 18-65 years who received the Ad26.COV2.S COVID-19 vaccine or a placebo. The V call is TRBV6-5, the J call TRBJ1-2; 8 bases match TRBD1. The sequences come from peripheral blood, collected in a trial of Ad26.COV2.S vaccine versus placebo. CDR3: CASSYRDRLYGYTF. CDR3 nucleotides: TGTGCCAGCAGTTATCGGGACAGGTTATATGGCTACACCTTC.